Here is one TCR beta chain with its context. Its antigen remains unknown. The CDR3 extends over 15 amino acids. J lost 3 bases, V lost 5 bases, and 8 bases had no gene match. Per germline, CDR1 MDHEN and CDR2 SYDVKM. The assay was immunoSEQ multiplex PCR, and TCRdb's table has in-frame clones only and misses some. The sample holds around 1.1 million clones, approximately 77% seen once. The record originates from a study of shared clonotypes between healthy human individuals. Overall study: Per-donor plates numbered three CD4 naive, three CD4 memory, two CD8 naive and one CD8 memory.

Whole-study results and caveats: The study sampled only blood, and tissue repertoires likely differ.

The sample consisted of memory CD4+ T cells from PBMCs. Subset specified: CD45RA-negative fraction. The receptor's source is a man aged 18 to 29 in good health. Some clones in this sample may be carry-over from other donors' samples. This chain joins TRBV28 and TRBJ2-3; 7 bases fit TRBD1. The CDR3 coding sequence is TGTGCCAGCAGTCCAGGGGGAGAATGGACAGATACGCAGTATTTT. It translates to CASSPGGEWTDTQYF.